The 21 T cell receptor beta chains reported below all come from one sample, sequenced in a study of blood T cell repertoires in COVID-19. Clones were sequenced by immunoSEQ multiplex PCR, and TCRdb holds only the in-frame ones, with some missing. In the table there are over 45,000 clones, roughly 87% of which are singletons. The sequencing input was peripheral blood. Source of these receptors: a man at least 80 years old in a cohort sampled during active COVID-19.

This chain joins TRBV27 and TRBJ1-1; TRBD1 is a possible D gene (6 bases). CDR3 size: 15 residues. The ends were cut back, 6 bases at V and 11 bases at J, with 25 bases in the middle. CDR1 and CDR2 (germline): MNHEY, SMNVEV (reference sequence). The CDR3 nucleotides read TGTGCCAGCAGGACCACCGGGACACACGCCACTGGGGCTTTCTTT. Its translation is CASRTTGTHATGAFF.

The DNA of the CDR3 is TGTGCCAGCAGCCTACAGGGGCCCCATGAGCAGTTCTTC. Encoded protein: CASSLQGPHEQFF. This chain links TRBV7-2 with TRBJ2-1, with 7 bases matching TRBD1. From germline, CDR1 is SGHTA and CDR2 FQGNSA. J lost 8 bases, V lost 5 bases, and 6 bases had no gene match. The CDR3 loop spans 13 amino acids.

The chain joins TRBV5-1 to TRBJ1-1, with D possibly matching TRBD1 (5 bases). The CDR3 has 13 amino acids. The germline V gene has CDR1 SGHRS and CDR2 YFSETQ. V gave up 3 bases and J gave up 1 base, with 7 bases separating them. The CDR3 here is CASSSQGNTEAFF. As DNA, the CDR3 is TGCGCCAGCAGCTCTCAGGGGAACACTGAAGCTTTCTTT.

V gene TRBV2 combines with J gene TRBJ2-2, with 9 bases matching TRBD2. This CDR3 is 15 amino acids long. The V segment lost 7 bases and the J segment 4 bases; nucleotides outside the gene matches: 7. Germline V gene lookup returns CDR1 SNHLY and CDR2 FYNNEI. This CDR3 is CASTRRGGGTGELFF. In nucleotides, the CDR3 is TGTGCCAGCACCCGGCGGGGGGGTGGCACCGGGGAGCTGTTTTTT.

In nucleotides, the CDR3 is TGCGCCAGCAGGGCGGGGGGGAATCAGCCCCAGCATTTT. Translated, it gives CASRAGGNQPQHF. The chain uses TRBV10-2 and TRBJ1-5; TRBD1 might be the D (5 bases). The CDR3 is 13 amino acids. Germline V lookup: CDR1 WSHSY, CDR2 SAAADI. Trimming shortened V by 6 bases and J by 4 bases, and 10 bases separated the two germline ends.

The chain is built from TRBV11-2 and TRBJ2-2; D is perhaps TRBD2 (6 bases). The V end lost 3 bases, the J end lost 4 bases, and 15 bases lay between the germline ends. The CDR3 length is 16 residues. Germline V CDR1 and CDR2: SGHAT, FQNNGV. CDR3 DNA: TGTGCCAGCAGCTTCAGGAGGCAGGAGGGCACCGGGGAGCTGTTTTTT. Its protein is CASSFRRQEGTGELFF.

The chain links TRBV27 to TRBJ2-7; TRBD2 matches at 7 bases. CDR3 length equals 14 residues. The V gene's germline CDR1 is MNHEY and CDR2 SMNVEV (reference sequence). J gave up 0 bases and V 2 bases, and 1 base lay outside the gene matches. The CDR3 sequence: CASSLGTNSYEQYF. CDR3 DNA: TGTGCCAGCAGTTTAGGGACTAACTCCTACGAGCAGTACTTC.

The V and J genes are TRBV7-9 and TRBJ2-7; D is perhaps TRBD2 (5 bases). There are 15 residues in the CDR3. Between the trimmed V and J ends, which lost 4 bases and 0 bases, there was a span of 13 bases. Germline V gene lookup returns CDR1 SEHNR and CDR2 FQNEAQ (reference sequence). The CDR3 is CASSSTRKSSYEQYF. The CDR3 coding sequence is TGTGCCAGCAGCTCCACTAGGAAAAGCTCCTACGAGCAGTACTTC.

A single count supports this clone. The chain has TRBV30 and TRBJ1-5; 7 bases fit TRBD1. Germline CDR1 is GTSNPN and CDR2 is SVGIG (reference sequence). The CDR3 spans 16 residues. Losses at the gene ends were 0 bases for V and 1 base for J; bases not matched to a gene: 6. The CDR3 bases are TGTGCCTGGAGTGTGCCGGGACAGTTAAGCAATCAGCCCCAGCATTTT. Its protein product is CAWSVPGQLSNQPQHF. Combining the CDR3 with reference TRBV30 and TRBJ1-5 gives the whole variable domain SQTIHQWPATLVQPVGSPLSLECTVEGTSNPNLYWYRQAAGRGLQLLFYSVGIGQISSEVPQNLSASRPQDRQFILSSKKLLLSDSGFYLCAWSVPGQLSNQPQHFGDGTRLSIL.

This clone was seen once. The CDR3 loop is CAIRAPSGNTIYF. CDR3 DNA sequence: TGTGCCATCAGGGCTCCCTCTGGAAACACCATATATTTT. This chain connects TRBV10-3 to TRBJ1-3; D is uncertain. Germline values: CDR1 ENHRY, CDR2 SYGVKD. Trimming cost V 6 bases and J 0 bases, with 6 bases left between them. The CDR3 is 13 residues long.

The chain uses TRBV7-9 and TRBJ2-1; D not resolved. Germline CDR1 and CDR2: SEHNR and FQNEAQ (reference sequence). The V gene lost 3 bases and the J gene lost 4 bases, with 10 bases spanning the gap. The CDR3 sequence is 14 residues long. CDR3 in DNA: TGTGCCAGCAGCTTCCAAGCTGATTACAATGAGCAGTTCTTC. Its translation is CASSFQADYNEQFF.

This chain joins TRBV5-1 and TRBJ1-2; 7 bases fit TRBD1. Germline trimming cut 4 bases from V and 8 bases from J; bases unmatched to any gene: 11. The CDR3 has 14 residues. From germline, CDR1 is SGHRS and CDR2 YFSETQ. CDR3 nucleotide sequence: TGCGCCAGCAGCCCGTTGACAGGGAGTGGCGGCTACACCTTC. It translates to CASSPLTGSGGYTF.

This sequence joins TRBV6-5 and TRBJ1-1; 7 positions agree with TRBD1. J lost 2 bases, V lost 10 bases, and 7 bases had no gene match. CDR1 is MNHEY and CDR2 is SVGAGI in the germline V gene. The CDR3 loop spans 13 amino acids. In DNA form, the CDR3 reads TGTGCCACCCGGGGACAGATAAACACTGAAGCTTTCTTT. This codes for CATRGQINTEAFF.

The rearrangement uses TRBV5-4 and TRBJ1-1; 7 bases agree with TRBD1. The germline CDR1 and CDR2 sequences are SGHNT and YYREEE (reference sequence). The V gene end was trimmed by 4 bases and the J gene end by 1 base; junction bases not matched to a gene: 7. This CDR3 spans 15 amino acids. CDR3 DNA: TGTGCCAGCAGCCCCGGGACAGACAGGAACACTGAAGCTTTCTTT. Protein sequence: CASSPGTDRNTEAFF.

This chain connects TRBV12-3 or TRBV12-4 to TRBJ1-1; perhaps TRBD1 as D (6 bases). CDR3 length: 13 amino acids. V gave up 10 bases and J gave up 1 base, with 13 bases separating them. This CDR3 reads CATSQGENTEAFF. CDR3 sequence (DNA): TGTGCCACCTCACAGGGAGAGAACACTGAAGCTTTCTTT.

This chain links TRBV2 with TRBJ1-2; D might be TRBD1 (5 bases). Germline V CDR1 and CDR2: SNHLY, FYNNEI. Trimming cost V 1 base and J 5 bases, with 11 bases left between them. This CDR3 comprises 14 residues. The CDR3 bases are TGTGCCAGCAGTGAAGAGACAGTGATTTATGGCTACACCTTC. It specifies CASSEETVIYGYTF.

This sequence joins TRBV18 and TRBJ2-3, with D possibly matching TRBD2 (6 bases). This CDR3 region has 14 residues. Germline CDR1 reads KGHSH; CDR2 reads LQKENI. Trimming left V 2 bases short and J 2 bases short, with 8 bases between. DNA of the CDR3: TGTGCCAGCTCACCAGGGGGGAACACAGATACGCAGTATTTT. It codes for CASSPGGNTDTQYF.

The chain combines TRBV30 with TRBJ1-1; 8 nucleotides line up with TRBD1. This CDR3 is 16 amino acids long. V was clipped by 5 bases and J by 1 base; unmatched bases: 12. Germline assignment: CDR1 GTSNPN and CDR2 SVGIG (reference sequence). Here the CDR3 reads CAWFPDRGNGNTEAFF. The CDR3 DNA reads TGTGCCTGGTTCCCTGACAGGGGTAATGGGAACACTGAAGCTTTCTTT.

The chain uses TRBV7-2 and TRBJ2-4; possible D gene TRBD1, 5 bases. Germline V gives CDR1 SGHTA, CDR2 FQGNSA. The CDR3 loop spans 13 amino acids. V lost 4 bases and J lost 7, with 11 bases in between. The DNA for the CDR3 is TGTGCCAGCAGCTCAGGGATTGGGAACATTCAGTACTTC. Translating it yields CASSSGIGNIQYF.

The rearrangement joins TRBV9 to TRBJ2-7; a possible D gene is TRBD2 (5 bases). Looked up from germline, CDR1 is SGDLS and CDR2 is YYNGEE. The CDR3 has 14 amino acids. V was shortened by 4 bases and J by 0 bases, with 11 bases between the two germline ends. CDR3 in DNA: TGTGCCAGCAGCCCCGGAGCGGTCTCCTACGAGCAGTACTTC. The encoded protein is CASSPGAVSYEQYF.

The chain carries TRBV24-1 and TRBJ2-1, with 9 bases that match TRBD1. This CDR3 comprises 15 residues. The junction had 8 bases not matched to a gene; V was cut back by 5 bases and J by 7 bases. CDR1 KGHDR and CDR2 SFDVKD come from the germline V gene. CDR3 sequence reads: CATSATGQGRNEQFF. DNA for the CDR3: TGTGCCACCAGTGCCACCGGACAGGGGAGGAATGAGCAGTTCTTC.